The rows below give T cell receptor beta chains drawn from one sample of a study of CD8+CD57+ T cells in acquired aplastic anemia. TCRdb re-called the reads through MiXCR, storing one row per CDR3 protein. The data contain roughly 58,000 distinct CDR3 sequences, around 55% of them singletons. Sequencing input: sorted CD4+, CD8+, or CD8+CD57+ T cells (not recorded which) from PBMCs. These receptors all come from a human donor in good health, serving as a control. CDR3s include the opening cysteine and the closing phenylalanine or tryptophan. A D gene is named only where the DNA matches it firmly. Some rows mark clone size as missing; the rest say once, few, many or name a class of expanded clone.

CDR3nt: TGTGCCAGCATCGTCCGGGACTTCGGGGCTGGCACTGAAGCTTTCTTT
CDR3aa: CASIVRDFGAGTEAFF
v_gene: TRBV5-5
d_gene: .
abundance: many
j_gene: TRBJ1-1
len: 16

CDR3nt: TGTGCCAGCAGTTTGGGGGGGGGCCTTTTCTATGGCTACACCTTC
CDR3aa: CASSLGGGLFYGYTF
v_gene: TRBV28
d_gene: .
abundance: many
j_gene: TRBJ1-2
len: 15

CDR3nt: TGTGCCAGCAGGGGACGCCCCGGGGGCAAAGGGACAGATACGCAGTATTTT
CDR3aa: CASRGRPGGKGTDTQYF
v_gene: TRBV27
d_gene: .
abundance: many
j_gene: TRBJ2-3
len: 17

CDR3nt: TGTGCCAGCAACTCATTCAGCGGGATCGTTAATGAGCAGTTCTTC
CDR3aa: CASNSFSGIVNEQFF
v_gene: TRBV5-6
d_gene: TRBD2
abundance: many
j_gene: TRBJ2-1
len: 15

CDR3nt: TGTGCCAGCAGTTTAGCGTTGGGACCCGGGAGAGCCCACGAGCAGTACTTC
CDR3aa: CASSLALGPGRAHEQYF
v_gene: TRBV12-3/TRBV12-4
d_gene: .
abundance: .
j_gene: TRBJ2-7
len: 17

CDR3nt: TGTGCCAGCACTCTAGACAGGGCTCAGCATTTT
CDR3aa: CASTLDRAQHF
v_gene: TRBV19
d_gene: TRBD1
abundance: .
j_gene: TRBJ1-5
len: 11

CDR3nt: TGCGCCAGCAGCTCGGGCTTAAGGGGCTCCTACGAGCAGTACTTC
CDR3aa: CASSSGLRGSYEQYF
v_gene: TRBV5-1
d_gene: .
abundance: .
j_gene: TRBJ2-7
len: 15

CDR3nt: TGCGCCAGCAGTGAGTCCGCCAACTTTATTACCGGGGAGCTGTTTTTT
CDR3aa: CASSESANFITGELFF
v_gene: TRBV10-1
d_gene: .
abundance: many
j_gene: TRBJ2-2
len: 16

CDR3nt: TGTGCCAGTAGTCTCCGACAGGGGAGGGAGACCCAGTACTTC
CDR3aa: CASSLRQGRETQYF
v_gene: TRBV19
d_gene: TRBD1
abundance: many
j_gene: TRBJ2-5
len: 14

CDR3nt: TGTGCCAGTAGGGACCCCTTCGGTTGGGCCCAGTACTTC
CDR3aa: CASRDPFGWAQYF
v_gene: TRBV19
d_gene: .
abundance: many
j_gene: TRBJ2-5
len: 13

CDR3nt: TGTGCCAGCACCAACAGGGACACTGAAGCTTTCTTT
CDR3aa: CASTNRDTEAFF
v_gene: TRBV7-9
d_gene: .
abundance: .
j_gene: TRBJ1-1
len: 12

CDR3nt: TGTGCCAGTAGTATTGGAGGGACAGGGAGAGCTTTCTTT
CDR3aa: CASSIGGTGRAFF
v_gene: TRBV19
d_gene: TRBD1
abundance: .
j_gene: TRBJ1-1
len: 13

CDR3nt: TGTGCCACCAGCAGGGGGGACTCGTCTACTGACGAGCAGTACTTC
CDR3aa: CATSRGDSSTDEQYF
v_gene: TRBV15
d_gene: .
abundance: .
j_gene: TRBJ2-7
len: 15

CDR3nt: TGCAGCGTTGACGGGGGCAAGTGGGACTATGGCTACACCTTC
CDR3aa: CSVDGGKWDYGYTF
v_gene: TRBV29-1
d_gene: .
abundance: .
j_gene: TRBJ1-2
len: 14

CDR3nt: TGTGCCATCAGTGTTGGGGAGACCCAGTACTTC
CDR3aa: CAISVGETQYF
v_gene: TRBV7-9
d_gene: .
abundance: .
j_gene: TRBJ2-5
len: 11

CDR3nt: TGTGCCACCAGCAGTAAGGGTGGGGATACGCAGTATTTT
CDR3aa: CATSSKGGDTQYF
v_gene: TRBV15
d_gene: .
abundance: once
j_gene: TRBJ2-3
len: 13

CDR3nt: TGTGCCAGCAGCGTAGGACAGGTTGGGGGCTACACCTTC
CDR3aa: CASSVGQVGGYTF
v_gene: TRBV9
d_gene: .
abundance: .
j_gene: TRBJ1-2
len: 13

CDR3nt: TGTGCCATCAGCCCGACAGGGGGAAACTACAATGAGCAGTTCTTC
CDR3aa: CAISPTGGNYNEQFF
v_gene: TRBV10-3
d_gene: TRBD1
abundance: .
j_gene: TRBJ2-1
len: 15

CDR3nt: TGTGCCAGCAGCGTAGAACAGGTCAGCTCCTACAATGAGCAGTTCTTC
CDR3aa: CASSVEQVSSYNEQFF
v_gene: TRBV9
d_gene: .
abundance: .
j_gene: TRBJ2-1
len: 16

CDR3nt: TGCAGCGTCCCCGGGACTAGCGGGAGTATCCACGAGCAGTACTTC
CDR3aa: CSVPGTSGSIHEQYF
v_gene: TRBV29-1
d_gene: TRBD2
abundance: few
j_gene: TRBJ2-7
len: 15

CDR3nt: TGCAGCGTGGACAGGGGACAGGGGCAGCCCCAGCATTTT
CDR3aa: CSVDRGQGQPQHF
v_gene: TRBV29-1
d_gene: TRBD1
abundance: .
j_gene: TRBJ1-5
len: 13

CDR3nt: TGTGCCACCAGTGATTATAGCTCCGGGGCCAGCGTCCTGACTTTC
CDR3aa: CATSDYSSGASVLTF
v_gene: TRBV24-1
d_gene: .
abundance: few
j_gene: TRBJ2-6
len: 15

CDR3nt: TGTGCCAGCAGCTTAGCTGTAGCGGGAGAGCAGTTCTTC
CDR3aa: CASSLAVAGEQFF
v_gene: TRBV7-9
d_gene: TRBD2
abundance: medium-sized
j_gene: TRBJ2-1
len: 13

CDR3nt: TGTGCCAGTAGTATAGGGCTCTCCCCTAGCAATCAGCCCCAGCATTTT
CDR3aa: CASSIGLSPSNQPQHF
v_gene: TRBV19
d_gene: .
abundance: many
j_gene: TRBJ1-5
len: 16

CDR3nt: TGTGCCAGCAGCGCAGGGGTAAGGGGCTACACCTTC
CDR3aa: CASSAGVRGYTF
v_gene: TRBV25-1
d_gene: .
abundance: .
j_gene: TRBJ1-2
len: 12